This T cell receptor (beta chain) appears in the sequencing data of a study of vaccination and CD4 T cells after COVID-19. Across the study: Controls used CEFX viral epitopes (positive), HIV-1 Nef peptides (negative), or no peptide.

With regard to this clonotype: The antigen is not known.

The treatment here: roughly 11-day PBMC culture with coronavirus spike peptide pools or control peptides (ViraFEST assay). Sequence data for DNA of cultured CD4+ T cells were generated by the Oncomine TCR Beta short-read assay. The genomic DNA was obtained from cultured CD4+ T cells by extraction with the QIAamp micro DNA kit. MiXCR was run by TCRdb on the PCR reads, yielding one entry per CDR3 protein. Of under 15,000 distinct CDR3 sequences detected, 40% to 65% appear once; the ten largest clones hold 16%. This clonotype originated in a human donor who had recovered from COVID-19. The sequenced sample consisted of CD4+ T cells from blood, cultured in vitro.

The CDR3 DNA reads as TGTGCCAGCAACCCAACAGGGAGCTCCTACAATGAGCAGTTCTTC. Translation: CASNPTGSSYNEQFF. The genes are TRBV11-2 and TRBJ2-1, with D tentatively TRBD1 (6 bases). The CDR3 spans 15 residues. Germline V gives CDR1 SGHAT, CDR2 FQNNGV. The germline V and J ends were trimmed by 7 bases and 0 bases, with 13 bases remaining between them. The entire variable domain, with the rest obtained from reference TRBV11-2 and TRBJ2-1, is as follows: EAGVAQSPRYKIIEKRQSVAFWCNPISGHATLYWYQQILGQGPKLLIQFQNNGVVDDSQLPKDRFSAERLKGVDSTLKIQPAKLEDSAVYLCASNPTGSSYNEQFFGPGTRLTVL.